The present T cell receptor beta chain was sequenced within a study of cytomegalovirus exposure and HLA in healthy donors. Study-level information: An early release of data contained approximately 85 million unique TCRs, which came from HLA-typed donors. Study-wide points: Most of the TCR beta V segments (in an earlier analysis) were productive either about 90% or about 30% of the time. Many donors shared some public TCRs, even though most TCR sequences were rare.

This clone was recorded once. Its antigen is as yet unknown. Use of 60 Vbeta and 13 Jbeta primers characterized the PCR. How the authors handled the data: The count from a later analysis was some 81 million unique TCR beta chains, some 12 million of them shared. Only in-frame clones appear in the TCRdb table, and some are missing; sequencing was by immunoSEQ multiplex PCR. The V and J calls and clone size come from that table; D and trimming were worked out from the DNA. The table includes about 120,000 clones, 74% detected once. There are 14 residues in the CDR3. CDR1 and CDR2 from the germline V gene are GTSNPN and SVGIG (reference sequence). Trimming left V 0 bases short and J 4 bases short, with 12 bases between.

This chain joins TRBV30 and TRBJ1-2, with a weak D call TRBD1 (6 bases). Sample: PBMCs. This clonotype was sampled from a human donor in good health. The CDR3 sequence is CAWSVIAGAYGYTF. DNA for the CDR3: TGTGCCTGGAGTGTAATAGCAGGGGCCTATGGCTACACCTTC.